This TCR beta chain was identified in a study of blood T cell repertoires in COVID-19 (dated by TCRdb to 2018 to 2021). Study-level background: Samples from collaborators originated in the United States, Italy and Spain and spanned both the acute and convalescent phases of COVID-19. The material from the prospective study consisted of cDNA or gDNA derived from T cells, B-cell-depleted T cells, or PBMCs. Where available, HLA class I and class II types were obtained from metadata supplied by the sample provider rather than from assay-based typing. Nearly every sample came with metadata listing a de-identified subject ID, COVID-19 status, age in years and sex. Samples were obtained from the ongoing ImmuneRACE study (first 160 participants) and from 1,000 to 1,500 subjects provided by 6 global collaborators. Subjects who had been exposed to COVID-19, were actively infected with it, or had recovered from it provided the deeply sampled blood TCRbeta repertoires that made up the dataset. The repertoires were released in a freely available public database meant as a resource for research on the immune response to SARS-CoV-2. What the authors observed across the whole study: How much clinical and demographic metadata was included differed by source and by participant, and the metadata was provided uncurated.

This clone was counted once. Its antigen target is currently unknown. Base quality data are lacking; no much larger clone is found one base away. Collaborating institutions collected whole blood in K2EDTA tubes following their own protocols. Collaborator samples were shipped for TCRbeta analysis as frozen whole blood, isolated PBMCs, or DNA extracted from either sample type. The V end loses 8 bases and the J end loses 3 bases, and a stretch of 13 bases separates them. The CDR3, from cysteine to phenylalanine, totals 13 residues. This entry keeps only the CDR3 DNA: 39 bases, framed from base 1. CDR1 and CDR2, per the germline V gene, are SQVTM and ANQGSEA. TCRbeta CDR3 regions were amplified from genomic DNA by means of the immunoSEQ Assay, a bias-controlled multiplex PCR. Per the original workflow: The number of nucleated cells in each sample was estimated from the amplification of reference gene primers within the assay. To quantify the absolute abundance of each unique TCRbeta CDR3 rearrangement, sequence reads were collapsed and filtered. For each sample, productive Simpson clonality was calculated as the square root of Simpson's diversity index over productive rearrangements. TCRdb took this table from immuneACCESS and kept in-frame rearrangements with V and J called. Such tables lack part of the clones; where checked against another copy, unresolved V genes explain under half of the gap, and the rest is unexplained. The V and J calls and clone size come from that table; D and trimming were worked out from the DNA. The sample table shows 130,000 or so clones, and more than 65% are seen once. 20% to 25% of the sample is held by the ten biggest clonotypes.

Recombination linked TRBV29-1 to TRBJ1-4; TRBD1 might be the D gene, on 5 matching bases. Source material: peripheral blood. The clonotype was recovered from a human donor in a cohort sampled during active COVID-19. The CDR3 amino acid sequence is: CSPATAPNEKLFF. The sequenced DNA is TGCAGCCCGGCGACAGCACCTAATGAAAAACTGTTTTTT.